The 6 T cell receptor beta chains below come from one sample, sequenced in a study of cytomegalovirus exposure and HLA in healthy donors. Assay: immunoSEQ multiplex PCR; the TCRdb copy retains only in-frame clones and omits some. The sample lists around 180,000 clones, roughly 80% occurring once. Sequenced sample: PBMCs. Receptors were obtained from a man between 18 and 35 years old in good health and CMV-seropositive.

The chain has TRBV6-6 and TRBJ2-3; 8 positions agree with TRBD2. V dropped 7 bases and J dropped 4; count of bases not matched to a gene: 13. Germline loops: CDR1 MNHNY, CDR2 SVGAGI (reference sequence). The CDR3 totals 16 residues. CDR3 DNA sequence: TGTGCCAGCACCTTAGGAGGAGCGGGAGTCTCAGATACGCAGTATTTT. This translates into CASTLGGAGVSDTQYF.

The rearrangement links TRBV6-1 to TRBJ1-2; D call uncertain. V was pared by 7 bases and J by 0 bases, with 12 bases between. The CDR3 consists of 14 residues. The germline V gene encodes CDR1 MNHNS and CDR2 SASEGT. CDR3: CASTAAFTNYGYTF. The CDR3 coding sequence is TGTGCCAGCACAGCGGCCTTCACTAACTATGGCTACACCTTC.

The chain couples TRBV7-9 to TRBJ2-1; TRBD1 aligns across 7 bases. This CDR3 spans 15 amino acids. CDR1 SEHNR and CDR2 FQNEAQ come from the germline V gene (reference sequence). The trim removed 2 bases at V and 1 base at J, leaving 2 bases unmatched. The CDR3 loop reads CASSLRQGSYNEQFF. The CDR3 DNA reads TGTGCCAGCAGCTTACGACAGGGATCCTACAATGAGCAGTTCTTC.

The table lists this clone with many counts. The chain has TRBV30 and TRBJ2-4, with unresolved D. CDR1 GTSNPN and CDR2 SVGIG come from the germline V gene (reference sequence). V dropped 5 bases and J dropped 5 bases, with 7 bases sitting between them. The CDR3 runs 11 residues. The CDR3 is CAWGPQNIQYF. The CDR3 DNA is TGTGCCTGGGGCCCGCAAAACATTCAGTACTTC.

The V gene is TRBV28, the J gene TRBJ1-5; TRBD1 is a possible D gene (5 bases). Trimming cost V 7 bases and J 2 bases, with 15 bases left between them. The V gene's germline CDR1 is MDHEN and CDR2 SYDVKM. The CDR3 covers 15 residues. As DNA, the CDR3 is TGTGCCAGCAACTCCGGGGGGGATGGCAATCAGCCCCAGCATTTT. Translated, it gives CASNSGGDGNQPQHF.

This chain connects TRBV9 to TRBJ2-7; a weak D match, TRBD2 (6 bases). Germline lookup yields CDR1 SGDLS and CDR2 YYNGEE. V lost 3 bases, J lost 5 bases, and 24 bases lay in between. The CDR3 contains 17 residues. For the CDR3, the DNA is TGTGCCAGCAGCGCCCGCCGCCCGGGAGAACTTGGGCACGAGCAGTACTTC. It is translated as CASSARRPGELGHEQYF.